What follows are 6 T cell receptor beta chains derived from one specimen sequenced in a study of cytomegalovirus exposure and HLA in healthy donors (TCRdb year 2017). The library relied on the immunoSEQ multiplex PCR assay. The multiplex PCR relied on a mix of 60 forward primers for TCR Vbeta segments and 13 reverse primers for TCR Jbeta segments. This immuneACCESS table, as held by TCRdb, lists in-frame sequences with V and J called but not all clones. Of the missing ones, under half trace to an unresolved V gene in checked studies; the others have no known cause. This sample's table carries around 100,000 clones. Together, the top ten hold about 3% of the sample. The sequenced sample consisted of PBMCs. The receptors here all came from a man in his forties in good health and CMV-seronegative.

The gene calls are TRBV11-3 and TRBJ1-4, with TRBD1 identical over 9 bases. The junction had 11 bases not matched to a gene; V was cut back by 1 base and J by 5 bases. The CDR3 length is 18 residues. The germline V gene has CDR1 SGHNT and CDR2 YENEEA. CDR3 residues: CASSLASRDRVPNEKLFF. The CDR3 DNA reads TGTGCCAGCAGCTTAGCGTCCCGGGACAGGGTACCAAATGAAAAACTGTTTTTT.

The chain is built from TRBV7-9 and TRBJ2-1; tentatively, D is TRBD2 (6 bases). V dropped 5 bases and J dropped 3 bases, with 14 bases sitting between them. The CDR3 spans 15 residues. The germline gives CDR1 SEHNR, CDR2 FQNEAQ (reference sequence). The CDR3 DNA sequence: TGTGCCAGCAGCCCATACGGGACTGGCTACAATGAGCAGTTCTTC. It specifies CASSPYGTGYNEQFF.

The chain uses TRBV10-3 and TRBJ2-2; D might be TRBD1 (6 bases). Germline V gene data show CDR1 as ENHRY and CDR2 as SYGVKD. The V end was cut by 7 bases, the J end by 0 bases, with 15 bases between. The CDR3 is 16 amino acids. The CDR3 DNA sequence: TGTGCCATCACTAGATCCGGGACAACGAACACCGGGGAGCTGTTTTTT. This gives the protein CAITRSGTTNTGELFF.

CDR3 in amino acids: CASSESRGRSTEAFF. As DNA, the CDR3 is TGTGCCAGCAGTGAATCCAGGGGGAGGAGCACTGAAGCTTTCTTT. V usage is TRBV2 and J usage is TRBJ1-1, with 7 bases matching TRBD1. Looked up from germline, CDR1 is SNHLY and CDR2 is FYNNEI. With V trimmed by 2 bases and J by 4 bases, 7 bases remained unmatched. The CDR3 has 15 amino acids.

The chain couples TRBV19 to TRBJ2-1; the match to TRBD2 covers 11 bases. CDR3 length: 16 amino acids. J was trimmed by 3 bases and V by 5 bases; bases with no gene match: 6. Germline V gene data show CDR1 as LNHDA and CDR2 as SQIVND (reference sequence). This CDR3 reads CASSAGGTSGYNEQFF. CDR3 nucleotide sequence: TGTGCCAGTAGTGCAGGCGGGACTAGCGGCTACAATGAGCAGTTCTTC.

The chain recombines TRBV5-1 with TRBJ2-7; D ambiguous. Germline V gene sequence: CDR1 SGHRS, CDR2 YFSETQ. CDR3 length: 12 residues. The V and J ends lost 3 bases and 3 bases respectively, with 7 bases between them. The chain's CDR3 is CASSSNFYEQYF. The CDR3 DNA sequence: TGCGCCAGCAGCTCCAACTTCTACGAGCAGTACTTC.